A single sample is the source of the 23 T cell receptor beta chains below, sequenced in a study of T cell responses to AZD1222 COVID-19 vaccine. TCRdb's table, derived via immunoSEQ multiplex PCR, lists solely in-frame clones and lacks some. The sample includes under 95,000 clones, roughly 88% of them seen just once. The input for sequencing was peripheral blood, taken 28 days after the second AZD1222 dose. These receptors all come from an adult who received the AZD1222 COVID-19 vaccine.

In DNA, the CDR3 is TGTGCCAGCAGCCAGGGACAGGGGTGGACCCAGTACTTC. Amino acid sequence: CASSQGQGWTQYF. This chain links TRBV7-3 with TRBJ2-5; 10 bases match TRBD1. V lost 5 bases and J lost 7; bases outside the gene matches: 4. The CDR3 totals 13 residues. Germline V gives CDR1 SGHTA, CDR2 FQGTGA.

This chain links TRBV5-5 with TRBJ1-6; 7 bases match TRBD1. The germline V gene has CDR1 SGHKS and CDR2 YYEKEE (reference sequence). This CDR3 region has 15 residues. With 1 base clipped from V and 8 bases from J, the junction kept 6 bases outside the gene matches. DNA of the CDR3: TGTGCCAGCAGCTTGAGGAGTCAGGGGGATTCACCCCTCCACTTT. Translated, it gives CASSLRSQGDSPLHF.

This chain uses TRBV30 with TRBJ2-3, with D unresolved. The germline V gene has CDR1 GTSNPN and CDR2 SVGIG (reference sequence). There are 13 residues in the CDR3. The V gene lost 1 base and the J gene lost 3 bases, with 8 bases spanning the gap. The CDR3 spells CAWSDVGTDTQYF. In DNA form, the CDR3 reads TGTGCCTGGAGTGACGTAGGGACAGATACGCAGTATTTT.

J is TRBJ1-2 and V is TRBV3-1 (or the pseudogene TRBV3-2); unclear D gene. Trimming removed 1 base from V and 7 bases from J, with 10 bases in between. The germline gives CDR1 LGHDT, CDR2 YNNKEL (reference sequence). This CDR3 contains 13 residues. The CDR3 is CASSQVSGLGYTF. CDR3 coding DNA: TGTGCCAGCAGCCAAGTCTCCGGGCTTGGCTACACCTTC.

The chain couples TRBV7-3 to TRBJ2-7; D uncertain. V lost 0 bases and J lost 6, with 9 bases in between. Germline V lookup: CDR1 SGHTA, CDR2 FQGTGA. The CDR3 length is 13 residues. The CDR3: CASSLTSAREQYF. The CDR3, as DNA: TGTGCCAGCAGCTTAACCTCGGCCCGCGAGCAGTACTTC.

V gene TRBV5-4 combines with J gene TRBJ2-3; maybe TRBD1 (7 bases). Germline lookup yields CDR1 SGHNT and CDR2 YYREEE (reference sequence). The CDR3 spans 17 residues. Trimming shortened V by 0 bases and J by 3 bases, and 17 bases separated the two germline ends. The CDR3 DNA reads TGTGCCAGCAGCTTGGAGGGCAGGGGGGTATTGACAGATACGCAGTATTTT. Protein product: CASSLEGRGVLTDTQYF.

The CDR3 DNA is TGTGCCAGTAGTCCGACAGGGGCCACTGGGGGGACTGAAGCTTTCTTT. This gives the protein CASSPTGATGGTEAFF. The rearrangement joins TRBV19 to TRBJ1-1, with TRBD1 identical over 8 bases. V shed 5 bases and J 5 bases; nucleotides not matched to a gene: 13. From germline, CDR1 is LNHDA and CDR2 SQIVND (reference sequence). The CDR3 is 16 residues long.

The chain combines TRBV4-2 with TRBJ1-1; 7 bases fit TRBD1. Germline loops: CDR1 LGHNA, CDR2 YNFKEQ. The V and J ends lost 0 bases and 1 base, in that order; junction bases with no gene match: 11. This CDR3 is built from 18 residues. This chain's CDR3 is CASSQDRGTATPNTEAFF. CDR3 nucleotide sequence: TGTGCCAGCAGCCAAGATCGGGGGACAGCGACACCGAACACTGAAGCTTTCTTT.

The chain combines TRBV6-4 with TRBJ2-2; no firm D call. V was shortened by 2 bases and J by 5 bases, with 9 bases between the two germline ends. CDR1 and CDR2 from the germline V gene are MRHNA and SNTAGT. The CDR3 is made up of 14 amino acids. The CDR3 region is CASSDRPETGELFF. CDR3 in DNA: TGTGCCAGCAGTGACAGGCCAGAGACCGGGGAGCTGTTTTTT.

The genes are TRBV5-4 and TRBJ1-2; D gene unclear. Germline CDR1 is SGHNT and CDR2 is YYREEE (reference sequence). The ends were cut back, 0 bases at V and 0 bases at J, with 3 bases in the middle. The CDR3 covers 13 residues. The CDR3 DNA sequence: TGTGCCAGCAGCTTGGACACTAACTATGGCTACACCTTC. This sequence encodes CASSLDTNYGYTF.

By proportion, this clone is large. The chain recombines TRBV6-2 or TRBV6-3 with TRBJ2-7; possible D gene TRBD1, 6 bases. CDR1 and CDR2 from the germline V gene are MNHEY and SVGEGT. V lost 5 bases and J lost 4, with 9 bases in between. The CDR3 has 12 amino acids. As DNA, the CDR3 is TGTGCCAGCAGTCAGGACAGATACGAGCAGTACTTC. Amino acids: CASSQDRYEQYF.

The chain is built from TRBV20-1 and TRBJ1-1, with D maybe TRBD1 (6 bases). V shed 3 bases and J shed 10 bases, with 18 bases lying between them. The CDR3 has 13 amino acids. The V gene's germline CDR1 is DFQATT and CDR2 SNEGSKA (reference sequence). CDR3 in amino acids: CSASLTGAGRAFF. As DNA, the CDR3 is TGCAGTGCTAGTCTCACGGGGGCAGGAAGAGCTTTCTTT.

This chain joins TRBV27 and TRBJ2-7; D is ambiguous. Trimming cost V 8 bases and J 3 bases, with 17 bases left between them. CDR1 is MNHEY, CDR2 SMNVEV, per germline (reference sequence). This CDR3 is built from 14 residues. DNA of the CDR3: TGTGCCAGCCGCAAGGGTCTAGGTAGCTACGAGCAGTACTTC. It is translated as CASRKGLGSYEQYF.

The rearrangement joins TRBV14 to TRBJ2-7; 7 bases align to TRBD1. Germline values: CDR1 SGHDN, CDR2 FVKESK. The CDR3 has 14 residues. Trimming at V came to 1 base and at J to 4 bases, leaving 4 bases not matched to a gene. The CDR3 protein is CASSQGTGVYEQYF. The CDR3 nucleotides are TGTGCCAGCAGCCAAGGCACAGGGGTGTACGAGCAGTACTTC.

In regard to this clone: The identical CDR3 is also encoded by other nucleotide sequences in the sample. The chain joins TRBV28 to TRBJ1-1; the match to TRBD1 covers 8 bases. Trimming cost V 3 bases and J 1 base; bases outside gene matches: 1. Germline CDR1 and CDR2: MDHEN and SYDVKM. The CDR3 has 14 residues. Written as DNA, the CDR3 is TGTGCCAGCAGTTTGGGGACAGGGAACACTGAAGCTTTCTTT. Translated, it gives CASSLGTGNTEAFF.

The chain carries TRBV28 and TRBJ1-5; D not resolved. Looked up from germline, CDR1 is MDHEN and CDR2 is SYDVKM. The CDR3 is made up of 15 amino acids. Trimming cost V 7 bases and J 1 base, with 14 bases left between them. The chain's CDR3 is CASTSFRGSNQPQHF. In DNA form, the CDR3 reads TGTGCCAGCACCTCATTCCGGGGAAGCAATCAGCCCCAGCATTTT.

This chain connects TRBV3-1 (or the pseudogene TRBV3-2) to TRBJ1-2; TRBD1 might be the D (6 bases). Trimming took off 4 bases at V and 5 bases at J, with 17 bases between the two ends. CDR3 length equals 15 residues. Germline V CDR1 and CDR2: LGHDT, YNNKEL (reference sequence). CDR3 loop: CASSPRGTGQYGYTF. In nucleotides, the CDR3 is TGTGCCAGCAGCCCCCGGGGGACGGGACAATATGGCTACACCTTC.

The chain employs TRBV19 and TRBJ1-4, with TRBD1 as a possible D gene (5 bases). Per the germline V gene, CDR1 is LNHDA and CDR2 is SQIVND (reference sequence). Trimming pared 6 bases from V and 13 bases from J, leaving 21 bases between. The length of the CDR3 is 14 residues. The CDR3 nucleotides are TGTGCCAGTAGCCCTACCAGGGAAAAGGGGATACTGTTTTTT. This gives the protein CASSPTREKGILFF.

This chain links TRBV5-1 with TRBJ2-7; 11 nucleotides align to TRBD2. This CDR3 spans 15 amino acids. Losses at the gene ends were 6 bases for V and 0 bases for J; bases not matched to a gene: 5. The germline V gene encodes CDR1 SGHRS and CDR2 YFSETQ. CDR3 residues: CASKELAGGSYEQYF. The CDR3 DNA sequence: TGCGCCAGCAAGGAGCTAGCGGGGGGCTCCTACGAGCAGTACTTC.

This sequence joins TRBV5-1 and TRBJ1-3; 7 bases fit TRBD1. V was pared by 4 bases and J by 0 bases, with 4 bases of the junction left unmatched. Looked up from germline, CDR1 is SGHRS and CDR2 is YFSETQ. The CDR3 contains 15 residues. CDR3 amino acids: CASSPGQTSGNTIYF. CDR3 DNA sequence: TGCGCCAGCAGCCCGGGACAGACCTCTGGAAACACCATATATTTT.

The chain has TRBV11-2 and TRBJ2-5; TRBD2 matches 8 bases. This CDR3 is 15 amino acids long. Germline loops: CDR1 SGHAT, CDR2 FQNNGV. V was clipped by 5 bases and J by 2 bases; unmatched bases: 7. The CDR3 DNA follows: TGTGCCAGCAGCGCAAGCGGGGGAGCACAAGAGACCCAGTACTTC. As protein: CASSASGGAQETQYF.

The gene calls are TRBV7-9 and TRBJ2-3; 11 positions match TRBD2. Germline trimming cut 5 bases from V and 5 bases from J; bases unmatched to any gene: 9. The length of the CDR3 is 16 residues. Germline V gene sequence: CDR1 SEHNR, CDR2 FQNEAQ (reference sequence). CDR3 bases: TGTGCCAGCAGCCCCGGACTAGCGGGCCCCAGAGATACGCAGTATTTT. Amino acids: CASSPGLAGPRDTQYF.

The CDR3 region is CASSRRRDNYGYTF. CDR3 DNA: TGTGCCAGTAGTCGCCGCCGGGACAACTATGGCTACACCTTC. The chain combines TRBV19 with TRBJ1-2; D is possibly TRBD1 (5 bases). The germline gives CDR1 LNHDA, CDR2 SQIVND (reference sequence). The CDR3 runs 14 residues. The ends were cut back, 5 bases at V and 2 bases at J, with 12 bases in the middle.